These 26 T cell receptor beta chains share one sample of origin, sequenced in a study of vaccination effects on CD4 cells after COVID-19. Before sequencing, viral peptide pools were used by the ViraFEST assay to expand antigen-specific CD4+ T cells. Subsequent to 10 days of culture, CD4+ T cells were isolated. Nucleocapsid antibodies were negative in the vaccine recipients, who had never had SARS-CoV-2 infection. Clones were read by immunoSEQ multiplex PCR, and TCRdb kept only the in-frame ones, dropping some. The profile shows 20,000 to 25,000 clones, around three quarters of them singletons. No antigen is known for these receptors. The material was CD4+ T cells from PBMCs cultured with HCoV-NL63 spike peptides, obtained before COVID-19 vaccination. The receptors here all came from a human donor who received a COVID-19 vaccine.

The CDR3 loop is CASKGPIYGYTF. CDR3 in DNA: TGTGCCAGCAAGGGGCCGATCTATGGCTACACCTTC. This chain uses TRBV6-5 with TRBJ1-2; a possible D gene is TRBD1 (5 bases). Per the germline V gene, CDR1 is MNHEY and CDR2 is SVGAGI. The CDR3 sequence is 12 residues long. Trimming shortened V by 7 bases and J by 4 bases, and 10 bases separated the two germline ends.

The rearrangement joins TRBV10-1 to TRBJ2-3; 10 bases agree with TRBD1. The CDR3 totals 16 residues. CDR1 and CDR2 from the germline V gene are WNHNN and SYGVQD (reference sequence). Trimming at V came to 3 bases and at J to 4 bases, leaving 7 bases not matched to a gene. CDR3 nucleotides: TGCGCCAGCAGTGAAAACCCCGGACAGGGGGCAGATACGCAGTATTTT. Amino acid sequence: CASSENPGQGADTQYF.

V is TRBV10-2 and J is TRBJ2-1; TRBD2 matches at 8 bases. J gave up 8 bases and V 8 bases, and 11 bases lay outside the gene matches. Per the germline V gene, CDR1 is WSHSY and CDR2 is SAAADI. The CDR3 extends over 14 amino acids. The CDR3 DNA sequence: TGCGCCAGCCTGGTTAGCGGGATATCGCATGAGCAGTTCTTC. This gives the protein CASLVSGISHEQFF.

This clone has just one count. CDR3 amino acids: CASSLGHGNYGYTF. In nucleotides, the CDR3 is TGTGCCAGCAGCTTGGGCCATGGGAACTATGGCTACACCTTC. The V call is TRBV5-5, the J call TRBJ1-2, with D uncertain. The CDR3 loop spans 14 amino acids. V gave up 0 bases and J gave up 2 bases, with 8 bases separating them. Germline V gene data show CDR1 as SGHKS and CDR2 as YYEKEE (reference sequence).

This rearrangement joins TRBV11-2 to TRBJ1-4; 8 nucleotides agree with TRBD1. Per the germline V gene, CDR1 is SGHAT and CDR2 is FQNNGV. This CDR3 contains 14 residues. V gave up 2 bases and J gave up 8 bases; unmatched junction bases: 4. CDR3 sequence reads: CASSLTGGGEKLFF. The CDR3 nucleotides read TGTGCCAGCAGCTTAACAGGGGGTGGAGAAAAACTGTTTTTT.

This chain joins TRBV9 and TRBJ1-5, with 10 nucleotides matching TRBD1. Germline loops: CDR1 SGDLS, CDR2 YYNGEE. The CDR3 consists of 19 residues. Unmatched junction bases numbered 9, after V lost 0 bases and J lost 0 bases. The CDR3 bases are TGTGCCAGCAGCGTAGGAAGTATGGGACAGGGGAATAGCAATCAGCCCCAGCATTTT. Translated, it gives CASSVGSMGQGNSNQPQHF.

The chain joins TRBV6-5 to TRBJ1-2, with D maybe TRBD1 (5 bases). The germline V and J ends were trimmed by 6 bases and 5 bases, with 10 bases remaining between them. The germline gives CDR1 MNHEY, CDR2 SVGAGI. There are 12 residues in the CDR3. CDR3 amino acids: CASSNQGYGYTF. Written as DNA, the CDR3 is TGTGCCAGCAGCAATCAGGGTTATGGCTACACCTTC.

V gene TRBV9 combines with J gene TRBJ2-4; 7 positions agree with TRBD1. The V gene's germline CDR1 is SGDLS and CDR2 YYNGEE. V shed 4 bases, J shed 8 bases, and the junction held 9 bases outside the gene matches. The CDR3 runs to 14 residues. The CDR3 DNA is TGTGCCAGCAGCCTAAGGACAGGTTTTGACATTCAGTACTTC. Amino acids: CASSLRTGFDIQYF.

The rearrangement uses TRBV5-1 and TRBJ2-2; 10 bases match TRBD2. The CDR3 consists of 16 residues. Trimming took 2 bases from V and 3 from J; bases not matched to a gene: 4. From germline, CDR1 is SGHRS and CDR2 YFSETQ. The CDR3 coding sequence is TGCGCCAGCAGCTTTCTAGCGGGAGTCGACACCGGGGAGCTGTTTTTT. It yields the protein CASSFLAGVDTGELFF.

This chain uses TRBV6-4 with TRBJ2-1, with 9 positions matching TRBD1. The CDR3 runs to 15 residues. CDR1 and CDR2 (germline): MRHNA, SNTAGT. J lost 8 bases, V lost 1 base, and 6 bases had no gene match. DNA of the CDR3: TGTGCCAGCAGTGACTTGACAGGGGGTAGCGATGAGCAGTTCTTC. It translates to CASSDLTGGSDEQFF.

The chain links TRBV3-1 (or the pseudogene TRBV3-2) to TRBJ2-3, with 12 bases identical to TRBD2. CDR3 size: 16 residues. Germline V CDR1 and CDR2: LGHDT, YNNKEL (reference sequence). With 4 bases clipped from V and 2 bases from J, the junction kept 4 bases outside the gene matches. The CDR3 region is CASSLRLAGDTDTQYF. The CDR3 DNA reads as TGTGCCAGCAGCCTCCGACTAGCGGGGGACACAGATACGCAGTATTTT.

Here the CDR3 DNA reads TGTGCCAGCTCACCTCTGAAGGGGAATGAGCAGTTCTTC. As protein: CASSPLKGNEQFF. This chain connects TRBV18 to TRBJ2-1, with TRBD1 as a possible D gene (5 bases). Germline V gene lookup returns CDR1 KGHSH and CDR2 LQKENI. The CDR3 is made up of 13 amino acids. Trimming removed 3 bases at V and 7 bases at J, with 10 bases between.

This chain links TRBV3-1 (or the pseudogene TRBV3-2) with TRBJ1-1, with 7 bases fitting TRBD1. The CDR3 covers 14 residues. Per germline, CDR1 LGHDT and CDR2 YNNKEL (reference sequence). V gave up 2 bases and J gave up 4 bases; unmatched junction bases: 4. CDR3 bases: TGTGCCAGCAGCCAACAGGACAGGTTCACTGAAGCTTTCTTT. Amino acid sequence: CASSQQDRFTEAFF.

V and J are TRBV13 and TRBJ1-1, with D uncertain. The length of the CDR3 is 12 residues. The V end lost 5 bases, the J end lost 5 bases, and 9 bases lay between the germline ends. Germline CDR1 reads PRHDT; CDR2 reads FYEKMQ (reference sequence). The CDR3 coding sequence is TGTGCCAGCAGCCTTCCGAGGACTGAAGCTTTCTTT. Residues: CASSLPRTEAFF.

This clone occurred a few times. The chain employs TRBV4-1 and TRBJ2-7; a possible D gene is TRBD2 (6 bases). Germline V gene sequence: CDR1 MGHRA, CDR2 YSYEKL. V was cut by 6 bases and J by 0 bases, with 15 bases left in between. The CDR3 contains 15 residues. CDR3 in amino acids: CASRRGAGASYEQYF. CDR3 bases: TGCGCCAGCAGGCGGGGCGCCGGGGCCTCCTACGAGCAGTACTTC.

The chain is built from TRBV7-8 and TRBJ1-1; D is ambiguous. Germline values: CDR1 SGHVS, CDR2 FQNEAQ. Trimming took off 6 bases at V and 8 bases at J, with 10 bases between the two ends. CDR3 size: 11 residues. CDR3 amino acids: CASSGGSEAFF. For the CDR3, the DNA is TGTGCCAGCAGTGGCGGCAGCGAAGCTTTCTTT.

The chain uses TRBV19 and TRBJ2-1; 7 bases fit TRBD2. The CDR3 has 13 amino acids. V lost 6 bases and J lost 4; bases outside the gene matches: 3. Germline V lookup: CDR1 LNHDA, CDR2 SQIVND (reference sequence). The chain's CDR3 is CASSERGYNEQFF. The CDR3 bases are TGTGCCAGTAGCGAGCGGGGTTACAATGAGCAGTTCTTC.

The genes are TRBV5-4 and TRBJ2-7; TRBD2 matches at 12 bases. CDR1 SGHNT and CDR2 YYREEE come from the germline V gene (reference sequence). The CDR3 loop spans 16 amino acids. The V segment lost 4 bases and the J segment 6 bases; nucleotides outside the gene matches: 11. The CDR3 sequence is CASSPNSSGRAFEQYF. In DNA, the CDR3 is TGTGCCAGCAGCCCTAATTCTAGCGGGAGGGCCTTCGAGCAGTACTTC.

The V gene is TRBV20-1, the J gene TRBJ2-5, with D possibly TRBD1 on 6 matching bases. Per germline, CDR1 DFQATT and CDR2 SNEGSKA (reference sequence). This CDR3 spans 11 amino acids. V lost 7 bases and J 4 bases, leaving 10 bases between the germline ends. The CDR3 spells CSVGAGETQYF. CDR3 DNA sequence: TGCAGTGTGGGGGCCGGAGAGACCCAGTACTTC.

The J gene is TRBJ2-2, the V gene TRBV5-6, with 9 bases lining up with TRBD2. Germline CDR1 is SGHDT and CDR2 is YYEEEE. V was pared by 1 base and J by 3 bases, with 7 bases of the junction left unmatched. The CDR3 covers 17 residues. The CDR3 reads CASSLPSGNSDTGELFF. CDR3 sequence (DNA): TGTGCCAGCAGCTTGCCTAGCGGGAACAGCGACACCGGGGAGCTGTTTTTT.

The V gene is TRBV21-1, the J gene TRBJ1-3; the table assigns TRBD1, which was not confirmed against the DNA. TRBV21-1 is labeled a pseudogene. This CDR3 spans 17 amino acids. The CDR3 protein is CASSKLTGTDSGNTIYF. The CDR3 bases are TGTGCCAGCAGCAAGTTGACAGGGACTGACTCTGGAAACACCATATATTTT.

The chain carries TRBV6-1 and TRBJ2-6; TRBD1 aligns across 7 bases. Germline CDR1 is MNHNS and CDR2 is SASEGT. This CDR3 is built from 15 residues. The ends lost 3 bases at V and 1 base at J; junction bases unmatched: 0. CDR3 coding DNA: TGTGCCAGCAGTGACAGGGGGTCTGGGGCCAACGTCCTGACTTTC. This sequence encodes CASSDRGSGANVLTF.

This chain joins TRBV24-1 and TRBJ2-1; 12 bases map to TRBD2. Germline V gene data show CDR1 as KGHDR and CDR2 as SFDVKD. V shed 2 bases, J shed 5 bases, and the junction held 3 bases outside the gene matches. This CDR3 is 16 amino acids long. CDR3 sequence: CATSDSSGGAHNEQFF. CDR3 sequence (DNA): TGTGCCACCAGTGATTCTAGCGGGGGGGCCCACAATGAGCAGTTCTTC.

Points on this clone: At one end, the junction sequence differs from germline, possibly due to a read error. This sequence joins TRBV19 and TRBJ1-6; weak D call: TRBD1 (5 bases). Germline lookup yields CDR1 LNHDA and CDR2 SQIVND (reference sequence). The CDR3 is made up of 13 amino acids. The CDR3: CASSWQGNSPLHF. For the CDR3, the DNA is TGTGCCAGTAGCTGGCAGGGTAATTCGCCCCTCCACTTT. Looking up the rest from reference TRBV19 and TRBJ1-6 gives the full variable domain: DGGITQSPKYLFRKEGQNVTLSCEQNLNHDAMYWYRQDPGQGLRLIYYSQIVNDFQKGDIAEGYSVSREKKESFPLTVTSAQKNPTAFYLCASSWQGNSPLHFGNGTRLTVT.

The chain joins TRBV5-4 to TRBJ2-4, with D possibly being TRBD1 (5 bases). CDR3 length equals 14 residues. Deletions cut 2 bases from V and 6 bases from J, with 12 bases between. The germline V gene has CDR1 SGHNT and CDR2 YYREEE (reference sequence). The CDR3 sequence is CASSLAGNGNIQYF. In DNA form, the CDR3 reads TGTGCCAGCAGCTTAGCAGGGAATGGAAACATTCAGTACTTC.

The chain carries TRBV2 and TRBJ2-1; D is unclear. The CDR3 is 12 residues long. V lost 1 base, J lost 6 bases, and 4 bases lay in between. Germline CDR1 reads SNHLY; CDR2 reads FYNNEI. The CDR3 region has the DNA TGTGCCAGCAGTGAAGACTCCAATGAGCAGTTCTTC. It specifies CASSEDSNEQFF.